A single sample is the source of the 26 T cell receptor beta chains below, sequenced in a study of beta chain features in type 1 diabetes. General observations from the study: Shortening that was moderate but significant affected the TCRB CDR3s of Type 1 diabetes patients in all four CD4+ subsets.

The antigens for these receptors are not known. As every portion of the isolated RNA was reverse transcribed, the sequencing read expressed TCRB transcripts. The table came from immunoSEQ multiplex PCR; TCRdb's copy has only in-frame clones and leaves some out. In the table there are more than 55,000 clones, around 53% of which are singletons. The sequenced sample was Tregs from blood. All receptors derive from a woman in her thirties or forties with type 1 diabetes.

The V call is TRBV19, the J call TRBJ1-1; the D gene is possibly TRBD1 (5 bases). Trimming removed 4 bases from V and 5 bases from J, with 14 bases in between. The germline V gene encodes CDR1 LNHDA and CDR2 SQIVND (reference sequence). CDR3 length: 14 amino acids. The CDR3 region is CASSKQGRKTEAFF. In DNA, the CDR3 is TGTGCCAGTAGTAAGCAGGGAAGGAAAACTGAAGCTTTCTTT.

This clone was detected a few times. This sequence joins TRBV4-3 and TRBJ2-3; D possibly corresponds to TRBD2 (7 bases). Germline V gene data show CDR1 as LGHNA and CDR2 as YSLEER. Trimming stripped 0 bases from V and 4 bases from J, with 14 bases between. CDR3 length: 16 residues. The CDR3 region is CASSQEYGGQPDTQYF. In DNA, the CDR3 is TGCGCCAGCAGCCAAGAATACGGGGGGCAGCCAGATACGCAGTATTTT.

The gene calls are TRBV7-3 and TRBJ2-3; 12 bases line up with TRBD2. The CDR3 spans 17 residues. Germline loops: CDR1 SGHTA, CDR2 FQGTGA. The V segment lost 5 bases and the J segment 1 base; nucleotides outside the gene matches: 7. The CDR3, as DNA: TGTGCCAGCAGCCGAGAAGGACTAGCGGGACGCACAGATACGCAGTATTTT. It translates to CASSREGLAGRTDTQYF.

The V gene is TRBV5-4, the J gene TRBJ2-1; maybe TRBD2 (5 bases). V was shortened by 3 bases and J by 9 bases, with 16 bases between the two germline ends. Per germline, CDR1 SGHNT and CDR2 YYREEE (reference sequence). The CDR3 extends over 14 amino acids. This CDR3 reads CASSSARGSGEQFF. CDR3 DNA sequence: TGTGCCAGCAGCTCGGCCCGAGGGTCCGGTGAGCAGTTCTTC. The full variable domain, its missing parts supplied by reference TRBV5-4 and TRBJ2-1, is ETGVTQSPTHLIKTRGQQVTLRCSSQSGHNTVSWYQQALGQGPQFIFQYYREEENGRGNFPPRFSGLQFPNYSSELNVNALELDDSALYLCASSSARGSGEQFFGPGTRLTVL.

This clone was found a few times. This chain connects TRBV7-2 to TRBJ1-2; D perhaps matches TRBD1 (5 bases). The CDR3 has 13 residues. The germline CDR1 and CDR2 sequences are SGHTA and FQGNSA. The V and J ends lost 5 bases and 7 bases respectively, with 14 bases between them. This CDR3 reads CASSPYQGSGYTF. The CDR3 DNA reads as TGTGCCAGCAGCCCCTATCAGGGAAGTGGCTACACCTTC.

This clone was seen a handful of times. The chain combines TRBV7-9 with TRBJ2-7; D possibly corresponds to TRBD1 (5 bases). This CDR3 spans 12 amino acids. Per germline, CDR1 SEHNR and CDR2 FQNEAQ (reference sequence). Deletions cut 4 bases from V and 4 bases from J, with 8 bases between. The DNA of the CDR3 is TGTGCCAGCAGCTCCAGACAGTACGAGCAGTACTTC. Its protein product is CASSSRQYEQYF.

This rearrangement joins TRBV5-6 to TRBJ1-2; D is perhaps TRBD1 (6 bases). The CDR3 sequence is 14 residues long. CDR1 and CDR2 (germline): SGHDT, YYEEEE. Trimming took off 5 bases at V and 4 bases at J, with 15 bases between the two ends. The CDR3 region is CASSPGGLSYGYTF. CDR3 nucleotide sequence: TGTGCCAGCAGTCCGGGGGGGCTGAGCTATGGCTACACCTTC.

The V and J genes are TRBV7-9 and TRBJ2-1; D uncertain. Deletions cut 5 bases from V and 1 base from J, with 12 bases between. The CDR3 runs 15 residues. Germline V gene data show CDR1 as SEHNR and CDR2 as FQNEAQ (reference sequence). The CDR3 region is CASSPSSGSYNEQFF. The CDR3 DNA reads TGTGCCAGCAGCCCTTCTAGTGGTTCCTACAATGAGCAGTTCTTC.

The chain couples TRBV5-1 to TRBJ1-2, with D maybe TRBD1 (5 bases). Germline assignment: CDR1 SGHRS and CDR2 YFSETQ. The germline V and J ends were trimmed by 7 bases and 7 bases, with 23 bases remaining between them. CDR3 length: 15 residues. The CDR3 DNA reads TGCGCCAGCTCTTCGGGGGGGGAAACCCGGCTTGGCTACACCTTC. It encodes CASSSGGETRLGYTF.

The table lists this clone with a few counts. The rearrangement links TRBV6-1 to TRBJ1-1, with 8 bases lining up with TRBD1. Germline CDR1 MNHNS, CDR2 SASEGT. With V trimmed by 6 bases and J by 13 bases, 7 bases remained unmatched. This CDR3 contains 11 residues. For the CDR3, the DNA is TGTGCCAGCAGGGACAGGGTGTTTGTTTTCTTT. It translates to CASRDRVFVFF.

This clone was recorded once. The V and J genes are TRBV6-5 and TRBJ2-4; D is possibly TRBD1 (6 bases). This CDR3 spans 14 amino acids. CDR1 and CDR2 (germline): MNHEY, SVGAGI. Trimming took 5 bases from V and 1 from J, leaving 9 bases between them. The CDR3 DNA sequence: TGTGCCAGCAGTCAGGGGAGCGCCAAAAACATTCAGTACTTC. Translation: CASSQGSAKNIQYF.

The chain couples TRBV4-2 to TRBJ2-3, with TRBD2 matching 8 bases. Germline V CDR1 and CDR2: LGHNA, YNFKEQ. There are 16 residues in the CDR3. V was pared by 5 bases and J by 2 bases, with 9 bases of the junction left unmatched. This chain's CDR3 is CASSLGLAGLTDTQYF. CDR3 sequence (DNA): TGTGCCAGCAGCTTAGGGCTAGCGGGCCTCACAGATACGCAGTATTTT.

V gene TRBV9 combines with J gene TRBJ2-1, with D maybe TRBD2 (5 bases). CDR3 size: 19 residues. V lost 2 bases and J 9 bases, leaving 30 bases between the germline ends. Germline lookup yields CDR1 SGDLS and CDR2 YYNGEE. In DNA form, the CDR3 reads TGTGCCAGCAGCGTCACGCCACGAACCGGACTCTACTCACCCATTGAGCAGTTCTTC. It codes for CASSVTPRTGLYSPIEQFF.

V gene TRBV9 combines with J gene TRBJ2-7; 7 positions match TRBD2. CDR1 is SGDLS and CDR2 is YYNGEE in the germline V gene. This CDR3 is 15 amino acids long. V was clipped by 4 bases and J by 3 bases; unmatched bases: 10. The CDR3 here is CASSRSGTTHYEQYF. The CDR3, as DNA: TGTGCCAGCAGCCGTTCCGGGACTACCCACTACGAGCAGTACTTC.

Concerning this clone: One end of the junction varies from germline; a read error may be responsible. This chain links TRBV5-1 with TRBJ2-1; TRBD2 might be the D (6 bases). The germline gives CDR1 SGHRS, CDR2 YFSETQ. The CDR3 runs to 15 residues. Written as DNA, the CDR3 is TGCGCCAGCAGCGGGTTAGCGGCCTCCGACAATGAGCAGTTCTTC. Translated, it gives CASSGLAASDNEQFF.

V usage is TRBV7-8 and J usage is TRBJ2-6; 10 bases agree with TRBD1. The CDR3 runs to 18 residues. Germline V gene data show CDR1 as SGHVS and CDR2 as FQNEAQ. The V segment lost 5 bases and the J segment 2 bases; nucleotides outside the gene matches: 9. The CDR3 reads CASSNRDRGVTGANVLTF. CDR3 DNA sequence: TGTGCCAGCAGCAACCGGGACAGGGGAGTAACTGGGGCCAACGTCCTGACTTTC.

J is TRBJ1-5 and V is TRBV7-2; possibly TRBD1 for D (6 bases). Trimming pared 5 bases from V and 0 bases from J, leaving 11 bases between. Germline V CDR1 and CDR2: SGHTA, FQGNSA. This CDR3 has 15 residues. CDR3 region: CASSQQGYSNQPQHF. In DNA form, the CDR3 reads TGTGCCAGCAGCCAGCAGGGGTATAGCAATCAGCCCCAGCATTTT. Filled out from reference TRBV7-2 and TRBJ1-5, the complete variable domain reads GAGVSQSPSNKVTEKGKDVELRCDPISGHTALYWYRQSLGQGLEFLIYFQGNSAPDKSGLPSDRFSAERTGGSVSTLTIQRTQQEDSAVYLCASSQQGYSNQPQHFGDGTRLSIL.

The chain joins TRBV28 to TRBJ1-5; no reliable D call. In germline, CDR1 is MDHEN, CDR2 SYDVKM. V lost 10 bases to trimming and J lost 7 bases, with 14 bases between them. The CDR3 runs 12 residues. Here the CDR3 reads CATRRVPQPQHF. DNA of the CDR3: TGTGCCACCAGGAGGGTTCCGCAGCCCCAGCATTTT. Drawing the rest from reference TRBV28 and TRBJ1-5, the complete variable domain is DVKVTQSSRYLVKRTGEKVFLECVQDMDHENMFWYRQDPGLGLRLIYFSYDVKMKEKGDIPEGYSVSREKKERFSLILESASTNQTSMYLCATRRVPQPQHFGDGTRLSIL.

This sequence joins TRBV7-3 and TRBJ2-7, with 9 bases lining up with TRBD1. CDR3 length: 14 amino acids. The germline V gene encodes CDR1 SGHTA and CDR2 FQGTGA. V lost 5 bases to trimming and J lost 0 bases; unmatched junction nucleotides: 2. As DNA, the CDR3 is TGTGCCAGCAGCCGGGACAGGGACTCCTACGAGCAGTACTTC. It is translated as CASSRDRDSYEQYF.

The rearrangement uses TRBV29-1 and TRBJ1-2, with D unclear. CDR1 and CDR2 from the germline V gene are SQVTM and ANQGSEA. The V gene lost 7 bases and the J gene lost 1 base, with 16 bases spanning the gap. This CDR3 has 14 amino acids. Here the CDR3 DNA reads TGCAGCGCCAAAAAGGCGGGCAGTAACTATGGCTACACCTTC. This translates into CSAKKAGSNYGYTF. The full variable domain, its missing parts supplied by reference TRBV29-1 and TRBJ1-2, is SAVISQKPSRDICQRGTSLTIQCQVDSQVTMMFWYRQQPGQSLTLIATANQGSEATYESGFVIDKFPISRPNLTFSTLTVSNMSPEDSSIYLCSAKKAGSNYGYTFGSGTRLTVV.

The chain employs TRBV5-6 and TRBJ1-2, with 7 bases that match TRBD1. The ends lost 4 bases at V and 8 bases at J; junction bases unmatched: 11. The germline V gene encodes CDR1 SGHDT and CDR2 YYEEEE. The CDR3 is 14 residues long. The CDR3 sequence is CASSLRQGGPGYTF. The CDR3 DNA sequence: TGTGCCAGCAGCCTTAGACAGGGTGGACCGGGCTACACCTTC.

The chain carries TRBV4-1 and TRBJ1-3; a possible D gene is TRBD1 (5 bases). The CDR3 sequence is 16 residues long. Trimming took 3 bases from V and 0 from J, leaving 12 bases between them. Germline values: CDR1 MGHRA, CDR2 YSYEKL. The CDR3 region is CASSQGGRTSGNTIYF. CDR3 bases: TGCGCCAGCAGCCAGGGGGGGAGGACCTCTGGAAACACCATATATTTT.

This clone came up once. The rearrangement joins TRBV28 to TRBJ1-5; the match to TRBD1 covers 10 bases. Trimming at V came to 5 bases and at J to 5 bases, leaving 3 bases not matched to a gene. CDR3 length: 14 residues. The germline gives CDR1 MDHEN, CDR2 SYDVKM. The CDR3 region is CASSTGQGYQPQHF. DNA for the CDR3: TGTGCCAGCAGTACGGGACAGGGGTATCAGCCCCAGCATTTT.

The gene calls are TRBV5-4 and TRBJ2-3, with 8 nucleotides matching TRBD2. The CDR3 totals 16 residues. The J segment lost 10 bases and the V segment lost 0 bases, leaving 13 bases of the junction unmatched. Per germline, CDR1 SGHNT and CDR2 YYREEE (reference sequence). CDR3 nucleotide sequence: TGTGCCAGCAGCTTGGAGGTCGTCGCGGGAGGCCGGGCGCAGTATTTT. Translation: CASSLEVVAGGRAQYF.

This clone was seen more than once but under ten times. The chain uses TRBV19 and TRBJ2-5; no clear D. The V end was cut by 1 base, the J end by 2 bases, with 11 bases between. CDR1 and CDR2 from the germline V gene are LNHDA and SQIVND (reference sequence). This CDR3 is built from 15 residues. CDR3 bases: TGTGCCAGTAGTATAGGGCACAGAGCACAAGAGACCCAGTACTTC. It is translated as CASSIGHRAQETQYF.

This clone was observed once. The V gene is TRBV5-1, the J gene TRBJ1-2; D may be TRBD1 (5 bases). Germline V gene sequence: CDR1 SGHRS, CDR2 YFSETQ. V lost 5 bases, J lost 0 bases, and 5 bases lay in between. The CDR3 extends over 12 amino acids. The CDR3 region has the DNA TGCGCCAGCAGACAGGCTAACTATGGCTACACCTTC. This codes for CASRQANYGYTF.